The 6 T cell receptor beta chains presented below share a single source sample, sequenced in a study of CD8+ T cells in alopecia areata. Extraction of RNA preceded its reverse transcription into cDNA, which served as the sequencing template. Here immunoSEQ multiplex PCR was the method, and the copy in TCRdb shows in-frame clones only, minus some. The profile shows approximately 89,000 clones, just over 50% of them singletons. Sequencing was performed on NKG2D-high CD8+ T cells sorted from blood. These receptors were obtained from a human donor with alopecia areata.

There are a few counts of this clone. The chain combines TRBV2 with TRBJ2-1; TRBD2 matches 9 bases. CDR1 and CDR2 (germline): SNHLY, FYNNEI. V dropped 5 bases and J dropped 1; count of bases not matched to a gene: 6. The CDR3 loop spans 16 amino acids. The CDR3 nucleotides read TGTGCCAGCAGTAGCGGGGGGCCCCCATCCTACAATGAGCAGTTCTTC. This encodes CASSSGGPPSYNEQFF.

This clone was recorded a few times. This CDR3 is CSGGGNTEAFF. In DNA form, the CDR3 reads TGCAGCGGGGGAGGAAACACTGAAGCTTTCTTT. V is TRBV29-1 and J is TRBJ1-1; D gene uncertain. The CDR3 sequence is 11 residues long. V lost 7 bases and J 2 bases, leaving 8 bases between the germline ends. CDR1 and CDR2 (germline): SQVTM, ANQGSEA.

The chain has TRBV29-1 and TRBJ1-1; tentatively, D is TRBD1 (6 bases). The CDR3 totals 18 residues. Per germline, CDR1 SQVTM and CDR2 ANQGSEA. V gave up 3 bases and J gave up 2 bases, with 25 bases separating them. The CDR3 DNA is TGCAGCGTTGAGGGCGGCCAGGGGCTGAGATTGGGCAACACTGAAGCTTTCTTT. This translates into CSVEGGQGLRLGNTEAFF.

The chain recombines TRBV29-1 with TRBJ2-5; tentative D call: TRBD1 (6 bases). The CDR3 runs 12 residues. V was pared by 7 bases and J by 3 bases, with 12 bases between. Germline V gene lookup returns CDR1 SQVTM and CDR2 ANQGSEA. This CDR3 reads CSADTGKETQYF. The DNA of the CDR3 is TGCAGCGCCGATACAGGGAAAGAGACCCAGTACTTC.

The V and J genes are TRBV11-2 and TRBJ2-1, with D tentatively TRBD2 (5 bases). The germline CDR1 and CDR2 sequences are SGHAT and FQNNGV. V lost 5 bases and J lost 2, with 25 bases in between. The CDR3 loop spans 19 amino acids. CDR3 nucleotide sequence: TGTGCCAGCAGCCGCGAGGGATTGATCAGCAGTGGCACCTACAATGAGCAGTTCTTC. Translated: CASSREGLISSGTYNEQFF.

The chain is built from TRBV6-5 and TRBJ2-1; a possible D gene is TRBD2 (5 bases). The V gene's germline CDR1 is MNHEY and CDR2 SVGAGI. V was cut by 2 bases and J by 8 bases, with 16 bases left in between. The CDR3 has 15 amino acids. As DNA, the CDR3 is TGTGCCAGCAGTTACCGCGGGCAAAGAAGCTATGAGCAGTTCTTC. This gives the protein CASSYRGQRSYEQFF.